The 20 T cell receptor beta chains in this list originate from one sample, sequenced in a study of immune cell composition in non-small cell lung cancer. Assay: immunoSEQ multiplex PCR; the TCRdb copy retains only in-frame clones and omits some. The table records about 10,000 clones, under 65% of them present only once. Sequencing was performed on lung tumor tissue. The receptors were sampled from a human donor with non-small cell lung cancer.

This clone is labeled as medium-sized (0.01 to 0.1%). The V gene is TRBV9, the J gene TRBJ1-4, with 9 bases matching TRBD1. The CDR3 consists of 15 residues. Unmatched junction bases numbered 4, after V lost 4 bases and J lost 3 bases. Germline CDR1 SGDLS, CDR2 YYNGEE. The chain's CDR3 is CASSPGQGSNEKLFF. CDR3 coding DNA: TGTGCCAGCAGCCCGGGACAGGGCTCTAATGAAAAACTGTTTTTT.

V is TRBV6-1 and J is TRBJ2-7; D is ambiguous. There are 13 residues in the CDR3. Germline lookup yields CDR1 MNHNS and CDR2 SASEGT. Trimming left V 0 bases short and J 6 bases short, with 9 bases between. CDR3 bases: TGTGCCAGCAGTGAAGCGCTAAAAAGCGAGCAGTACTTC. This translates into CASSEALKSEQYF.

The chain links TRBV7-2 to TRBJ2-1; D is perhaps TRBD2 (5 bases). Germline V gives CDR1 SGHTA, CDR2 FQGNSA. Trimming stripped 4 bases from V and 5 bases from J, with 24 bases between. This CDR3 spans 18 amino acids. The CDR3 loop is CASSSPVRGLPHNNEQFF. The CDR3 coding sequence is TGTGCCAGCAGCTCGCCCGTTCGGGGTCTCCCACATAACAATGAGCAGTTCTTC. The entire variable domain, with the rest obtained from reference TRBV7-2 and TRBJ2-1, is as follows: GAGVSQSPSNKVTEKGKDVELRCDPISGHTALYWYRQSLGQGLEFLIYFQGNSAPDKSGLPSDRFSAERTGGSVSTLTIQRTQQEDSAVYLCASSSPVRGLPHNNEQFFGPGTRLTVL.

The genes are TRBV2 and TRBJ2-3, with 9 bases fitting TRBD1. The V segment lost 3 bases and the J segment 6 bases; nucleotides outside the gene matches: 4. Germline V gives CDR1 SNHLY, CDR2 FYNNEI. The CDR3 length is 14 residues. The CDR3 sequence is CASSEAGQGDTQYF. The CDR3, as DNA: TGTGCCAGCAGTGAGGCGGGACAGGGCGATACGCAGTATTTT.

The CDR3 region has the DNA TGTGCCAGCAGCCTCGTTGGTAGCGGAAGATCCACCGGGGAGCTGTTTTTT. Its protein is CASSLVGSGRSTGELFF. The chain uses TRBV14 and TRBJ2-2; D might be TRBD2 (6 bases). The germline CDR1 and CDR2 sequences are SGHDN and FVKESK. The CDR3 sequence is 17 residues long. Trimming cost V 4 bases and J 4 bases, with 19 bases left between them.

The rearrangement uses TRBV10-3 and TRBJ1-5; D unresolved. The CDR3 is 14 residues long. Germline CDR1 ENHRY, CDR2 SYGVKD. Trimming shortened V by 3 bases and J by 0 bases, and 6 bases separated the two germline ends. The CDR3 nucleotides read TGTGCCATCAGTGACCTGAGTAGCAATCAGCCCCAGCATTTT. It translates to CAISDLSSNQPQHF.

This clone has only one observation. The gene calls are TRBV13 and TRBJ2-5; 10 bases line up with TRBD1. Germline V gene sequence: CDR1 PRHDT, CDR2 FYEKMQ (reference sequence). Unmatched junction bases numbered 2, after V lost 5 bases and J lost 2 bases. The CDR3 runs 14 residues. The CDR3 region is CASSQGQGQETQYF. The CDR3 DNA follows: TGTGCCAGCAGCCAGGGACAGGGGCAAGAGACCCAGTACTTC.

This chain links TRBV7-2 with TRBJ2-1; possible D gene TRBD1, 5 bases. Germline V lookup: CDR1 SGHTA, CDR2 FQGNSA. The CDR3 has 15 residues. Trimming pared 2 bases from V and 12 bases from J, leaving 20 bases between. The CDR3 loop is CASSLNPPGFGVQFF. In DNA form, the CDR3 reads TGTGCCAGCAGCTTAAACCCCCCAGGGTTTGGTGTGCAGTTCTTC.

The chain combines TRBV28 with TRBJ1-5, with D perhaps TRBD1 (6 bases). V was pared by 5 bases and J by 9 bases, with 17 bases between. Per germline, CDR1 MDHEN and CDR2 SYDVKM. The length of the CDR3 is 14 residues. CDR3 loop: CASSLDRPPGPQHF. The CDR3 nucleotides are TGTGCCAGCAGTCTTGACAGGCCCCCAGGGCCCCAGCATTTT.

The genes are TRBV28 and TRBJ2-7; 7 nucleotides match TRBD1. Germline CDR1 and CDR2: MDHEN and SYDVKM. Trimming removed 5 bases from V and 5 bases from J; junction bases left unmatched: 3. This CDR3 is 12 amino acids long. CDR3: CASSLTGNEQYF. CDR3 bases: TGTGCCAGCAGTCTGACAGGGAACGAGCAGTACTTC. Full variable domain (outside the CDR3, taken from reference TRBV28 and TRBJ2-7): DVKVTQSSRYLVKRTGEKVFLECVQDMDHENMFWYRQDPGLGLRLIYFSYDVKMKEKGDIPEGYSVSREKKERFSLILESASTNQTSMYLCASSLTGNEQYFGPGTRLTVT.

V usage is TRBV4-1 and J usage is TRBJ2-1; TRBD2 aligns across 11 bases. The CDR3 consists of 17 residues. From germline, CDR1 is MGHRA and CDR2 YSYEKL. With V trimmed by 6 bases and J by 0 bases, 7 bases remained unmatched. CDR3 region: CASRRGTSGSSYNEQFF. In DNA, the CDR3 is TGCGCCAGCAGACGGGGGACTAGCGGAAGCTCCTACAATGAGCAGTTCTTC.

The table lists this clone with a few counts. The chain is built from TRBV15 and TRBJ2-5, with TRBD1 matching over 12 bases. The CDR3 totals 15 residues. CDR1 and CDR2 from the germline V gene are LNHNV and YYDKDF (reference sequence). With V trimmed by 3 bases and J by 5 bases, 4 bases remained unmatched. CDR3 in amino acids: CATSSGTGGRETQYF. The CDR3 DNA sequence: TGTGCCACCAGCAGCGGGACAGGGGGCAGGGAGACCCAGTACTTC.

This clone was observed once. The CDR3 sequence is CASSLLTGADTQYF. The CDR3 DNA sequence: TGTGCCAGCAGTTTGTTGACAGGGGCAGATACGCAGTATTTT. The chain has TRBV28 and TRBJ2-3, with 8 bases fitting TRBD1. The CDR3 loop spans 14 amino acids. J lost 4 bases, V lost 3 bases, and 3 bases had no gene match. Germline CDR1 reads MDHEN; CDR2 reads SYDVKM. The full variable domain, in which reference TRBV28 and TRBJ2-3 provide the parts outside the CDR3, is DVKVTQSSRYLVKRTGEKVFLECVQDMDHENMFWYRQDPGLGLRLIYFSYDVKMKEKGDIPEGYSVSREKKERFSLILESASTNQTSMYLCASSLLTGADTQYFGPGTRLTVL.

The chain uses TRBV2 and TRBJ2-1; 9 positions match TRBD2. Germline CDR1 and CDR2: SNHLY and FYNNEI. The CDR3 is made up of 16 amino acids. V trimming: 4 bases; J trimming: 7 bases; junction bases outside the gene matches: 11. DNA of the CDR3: TGTGCCAGCAGTGGAGAAAGTAGCGGGAGAGGGAATGAGCAGTTCTTC. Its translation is CASSGESSGRGNEQFF.

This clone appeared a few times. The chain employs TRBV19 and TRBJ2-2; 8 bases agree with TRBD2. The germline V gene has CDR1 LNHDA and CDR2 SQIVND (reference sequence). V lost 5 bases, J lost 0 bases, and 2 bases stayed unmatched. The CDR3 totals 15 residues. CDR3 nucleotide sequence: TGTGCCAGTAGTGTGGGACTAGCGAACACCGGGGAGCTGTTTTTT. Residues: CASSVGLANTGELFF. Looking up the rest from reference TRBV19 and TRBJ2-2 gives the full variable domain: DGGITQSPKYLFRKEGQNVTLSCEQNLNHDAMYWYRQDPGQGLRLIYYSQIVNDFQKGDIAEGYSVSREKKESFPLTVTSAQKNPTAFYLCASSVGLANTGELFFGEGSRLTVL.

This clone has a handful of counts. DNA for the CDR3: TGTGCCAGCAGCCAGGACAGGGGGTTCACCTACGAGCAGTACTTC. This codes for CASSQDRGFTYEQYF. V is TRBV9 and J is TRBJ2-7; 10 nucleotides align to TRBD1. With 4 bases clipped from V and 2 bases from J, the junction kept 6 bases outside the gene matches. The germline V gene has CDR1 SGDLS and CDR2 YYNGEE. This CDR3 region has 15 residues.

CDR3 amino acids: CASSVGDRGGEQYF. The CDR3 bases are TGTGCCAGCAGCGTGGGGGACAGGGGAGGCGAGCAGTACTTC. The chain recombines TRBV9 with TRBJ2-7; TRBD1 matches at 10 bases. The junction had 5 bases not matched to a gene; V was cut back by 2 bases and J by 6 bases. The CDR3 is 14 residues long. From germline, CDR1 is SGDLS and CDR2 YYNGEE.

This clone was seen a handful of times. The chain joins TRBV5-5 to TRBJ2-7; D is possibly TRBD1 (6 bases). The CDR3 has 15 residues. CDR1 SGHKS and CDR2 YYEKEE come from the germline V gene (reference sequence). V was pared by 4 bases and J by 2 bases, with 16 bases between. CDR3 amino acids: CASSKEGTPTYEQYF. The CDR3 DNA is TGTGCCAGCAGCAAAGAGGGGACACCGACCTACGAGCAGTACTTC.

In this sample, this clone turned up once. CDR3: CASSRGTSADYYEQYF. In DNA, the CDR3 is TGTGCCAGCAGTCGGGGGACTTCCGCTGATTACTACGAGCAGTACTTC. The J gene is TRBJ2-7, the V gene TRBV28; D possibly corresponds to TRBD2 (6 bases). V dropped 5 bases and J dropped 3 bases, with 20 bases sitting between them. CDR3 length equals 16 residues. CDR1 is MDHEN and CDR2 is SYDVKM in the germline V gene.

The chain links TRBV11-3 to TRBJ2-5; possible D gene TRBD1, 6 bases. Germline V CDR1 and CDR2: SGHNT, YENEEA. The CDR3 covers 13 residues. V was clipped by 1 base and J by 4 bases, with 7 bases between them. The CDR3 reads CASSLARGETQYF. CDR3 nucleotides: TGTGCCAGCAGCTTAGCCAGGGGAGAGACCCAGTACTTC. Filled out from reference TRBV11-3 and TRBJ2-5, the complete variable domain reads EAGVVQSPRYKIIEKKQPVAFWCNPISGHNTLYWYLQNLGQGPELLIRYENEEAVDDSQLPKDRFSAERLKGVDSTLKIQPAELGDSAVYLCASSLARGETQYFGPGTRLLVL.